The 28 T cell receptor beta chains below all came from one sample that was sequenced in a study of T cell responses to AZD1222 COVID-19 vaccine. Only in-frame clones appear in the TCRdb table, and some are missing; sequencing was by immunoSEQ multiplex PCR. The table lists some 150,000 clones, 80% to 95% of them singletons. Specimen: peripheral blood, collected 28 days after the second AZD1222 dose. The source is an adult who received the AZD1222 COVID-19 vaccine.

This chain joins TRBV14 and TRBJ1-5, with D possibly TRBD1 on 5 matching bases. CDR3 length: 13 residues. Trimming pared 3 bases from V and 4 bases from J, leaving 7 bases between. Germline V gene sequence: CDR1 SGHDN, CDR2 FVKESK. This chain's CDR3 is CASSQGRNQPQHF. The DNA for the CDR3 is TGTGCCAGCAGCCAGGGACGGAATCAGCCCCAGCATTTT.

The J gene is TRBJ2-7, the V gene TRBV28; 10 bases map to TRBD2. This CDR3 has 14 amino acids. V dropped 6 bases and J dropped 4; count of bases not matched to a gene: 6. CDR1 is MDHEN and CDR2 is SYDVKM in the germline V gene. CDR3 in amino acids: CASRRTSGVYEQYF. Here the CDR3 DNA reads TGTGCCAGCAGAAGGACTAGCGGAGTTTACGAGCAGTACTTC.

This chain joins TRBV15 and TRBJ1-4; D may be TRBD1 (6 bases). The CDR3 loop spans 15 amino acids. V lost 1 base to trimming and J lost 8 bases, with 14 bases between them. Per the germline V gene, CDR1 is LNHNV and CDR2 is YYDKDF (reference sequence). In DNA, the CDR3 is TGTGCCACCAGCAGAGCCCAGGGGTCAGGGGAAAAACTGTTTTTT. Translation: CATSRAQGSGEKLFF.

CDR3: CASSKGLAGGLTGELFF. The CDR3 DNA reads as TGCGCCAGCAGCAAGGGACTAGCGGGAGGGCTAACCGGGGAGCTGTTTTTT. This chain uses TRBV5-1 with TRBJ2-2; TRBD2 matches 16 bases. The CDR3 consists of 17 residues. Germline CDR1 reads SGHRS; CDR2 reads YFSETQ. The V segment lost 4 bases and the J segment 5 bases; nucleotides outside the gene matches: 5.

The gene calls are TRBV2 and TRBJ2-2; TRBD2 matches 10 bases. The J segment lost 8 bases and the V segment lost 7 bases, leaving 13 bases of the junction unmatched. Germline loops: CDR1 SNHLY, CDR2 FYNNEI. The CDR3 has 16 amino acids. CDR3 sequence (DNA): TGTGCCAGCACCCTTTGGCTAGCGGGAGTAGGGGGGGAGCTGTTTTTT. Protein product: CASTLWLAGVGGELFF.

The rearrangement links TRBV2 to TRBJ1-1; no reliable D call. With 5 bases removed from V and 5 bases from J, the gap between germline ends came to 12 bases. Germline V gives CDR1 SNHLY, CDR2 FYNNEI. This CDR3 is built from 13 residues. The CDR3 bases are TGTGCCAGCAGTTTACCCGGGCGAACTGAAGCTTTCTTT. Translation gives CASSLPGRTEAFF.

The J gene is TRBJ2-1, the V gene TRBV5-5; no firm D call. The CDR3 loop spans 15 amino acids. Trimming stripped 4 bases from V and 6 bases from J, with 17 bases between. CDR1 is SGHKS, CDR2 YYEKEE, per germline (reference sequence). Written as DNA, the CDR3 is TGTGCCAGCAGCGGGTGGGGAAGGCCGATCAATGAGCAGTTCTTC. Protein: CASSGWGRPINEQFF.

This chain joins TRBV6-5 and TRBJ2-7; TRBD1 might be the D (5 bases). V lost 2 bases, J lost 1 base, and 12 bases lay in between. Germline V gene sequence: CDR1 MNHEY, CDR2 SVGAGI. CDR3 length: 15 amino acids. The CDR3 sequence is CASSYGLQGSYEQYF. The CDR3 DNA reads TGTGCCAGCAGTTACGGTCTCCAGGGATCCTACGAGCAGTACTTC.

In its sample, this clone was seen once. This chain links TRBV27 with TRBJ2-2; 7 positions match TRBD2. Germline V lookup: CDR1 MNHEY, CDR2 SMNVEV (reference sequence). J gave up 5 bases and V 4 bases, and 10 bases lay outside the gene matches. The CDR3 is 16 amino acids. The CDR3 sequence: CASSYRAFGGTGELFF. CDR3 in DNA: TGTGCCAGCAGTTATCGGGCCTTCGGGGGGACCGGGGAGCTGTTTTTT.

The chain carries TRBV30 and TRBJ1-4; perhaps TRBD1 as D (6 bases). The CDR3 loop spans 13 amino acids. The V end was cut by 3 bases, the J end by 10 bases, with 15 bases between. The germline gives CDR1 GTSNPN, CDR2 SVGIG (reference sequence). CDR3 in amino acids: CAWSQGTASKLFF. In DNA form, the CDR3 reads TGTGCCTGGAGCCAGGGGACGGCCTCAAAACTGTTTTTT.

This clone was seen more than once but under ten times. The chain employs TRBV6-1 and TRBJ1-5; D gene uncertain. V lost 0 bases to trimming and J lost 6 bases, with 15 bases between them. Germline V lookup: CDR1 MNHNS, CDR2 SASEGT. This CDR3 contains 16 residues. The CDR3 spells CASSEAGLGGAQPQHF. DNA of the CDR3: TGTGCCAGCAGTGAAGCGGGTCTGGGAGGAGCTCAGCCCCAGCATTTT.

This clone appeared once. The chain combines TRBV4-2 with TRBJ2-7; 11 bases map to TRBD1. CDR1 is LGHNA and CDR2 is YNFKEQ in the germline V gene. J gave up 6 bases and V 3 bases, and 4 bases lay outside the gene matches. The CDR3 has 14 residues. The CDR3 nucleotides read TGTGCCAGCAGCCAGGACAGGGGGCGCGTCGAGCAGTACTTC. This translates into CASSQDRGRVEQYF.

Written as DNA, the CDR3 is TGTGCCAGCAGCTCCATACCGACCTCCTACACCTTC. It translates to CASSSIPTSYTF. This chain joins TRBV3-1 (or the pseudogene TRBV3-2) and TRBJ1-2, with unresolved D. From germline, CDR1 is LGHDT and CDR2 YNNKEL (reference sequence). There are 12 residues in the CDR3. Between the trimmed V and J ends, which lost 5 bases and 10 bases, there was a span of 14 bases.

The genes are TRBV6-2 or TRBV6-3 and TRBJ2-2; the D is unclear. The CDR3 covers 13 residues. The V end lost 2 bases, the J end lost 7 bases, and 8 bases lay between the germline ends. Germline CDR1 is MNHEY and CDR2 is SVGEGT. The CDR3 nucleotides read TGTGCCAGCAGTTACCCGATCGACGGGGAGCTGTTTTTT. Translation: CASSYPIDGELFF.

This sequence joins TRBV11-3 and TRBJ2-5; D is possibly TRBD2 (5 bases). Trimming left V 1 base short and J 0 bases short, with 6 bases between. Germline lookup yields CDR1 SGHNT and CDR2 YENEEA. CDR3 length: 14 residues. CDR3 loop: CASSLGTDQETQYF. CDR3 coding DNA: TGTGCCAGCAGCTTAGGGACTGACCAAGAGACCCAGTACTTC.

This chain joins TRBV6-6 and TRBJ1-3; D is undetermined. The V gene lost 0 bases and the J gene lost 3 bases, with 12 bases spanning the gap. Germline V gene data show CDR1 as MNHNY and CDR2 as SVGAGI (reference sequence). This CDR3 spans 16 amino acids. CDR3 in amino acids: CASSYSIIGGGNTIYF. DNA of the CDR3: TGTGCCAGCAGTTACTCGATCATAGGTGGTGGAAACACCATATATTTT.

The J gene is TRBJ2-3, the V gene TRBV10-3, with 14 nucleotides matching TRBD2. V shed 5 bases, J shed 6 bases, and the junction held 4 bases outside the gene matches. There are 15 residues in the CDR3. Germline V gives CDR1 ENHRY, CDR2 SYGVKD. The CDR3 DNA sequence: TGTGCCATCAGTCAGACTAGCGGGAGGGCCGATACGCAGTATTTT. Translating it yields CAISQTSGRADTQYF.

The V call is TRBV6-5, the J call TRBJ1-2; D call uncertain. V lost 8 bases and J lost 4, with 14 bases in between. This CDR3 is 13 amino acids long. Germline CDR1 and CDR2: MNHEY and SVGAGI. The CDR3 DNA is TGTGCCAGCCGGGAGTCGGGTTTCTATGGCTACACCTTC. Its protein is CASRESGFYGYTF.

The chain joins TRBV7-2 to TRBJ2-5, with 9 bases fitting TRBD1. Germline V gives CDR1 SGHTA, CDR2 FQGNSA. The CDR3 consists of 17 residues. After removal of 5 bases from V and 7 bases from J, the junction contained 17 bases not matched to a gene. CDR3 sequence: CASSRRGTGPLLGTQYF. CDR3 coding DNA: TGTGCCAGCAGCAGAAGGGGGACAGGGCCCCTTTTGGGGACCCAGTACTTC.

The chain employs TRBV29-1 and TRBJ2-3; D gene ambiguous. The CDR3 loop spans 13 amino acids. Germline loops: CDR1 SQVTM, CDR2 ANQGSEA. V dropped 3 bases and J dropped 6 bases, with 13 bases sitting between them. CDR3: CSVDRNLGDTQYF. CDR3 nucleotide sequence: TGCAGCGTTGATCGGAATCTTGGCGATACGCAGTATTTT.

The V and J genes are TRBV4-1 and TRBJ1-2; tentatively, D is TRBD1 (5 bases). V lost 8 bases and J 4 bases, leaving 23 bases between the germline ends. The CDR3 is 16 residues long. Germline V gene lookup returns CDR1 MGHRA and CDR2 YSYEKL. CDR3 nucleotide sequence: TGCGCCAGCCGTCAGGGTCTTTTGGGGGATGTCTATGGCTACACCTTC. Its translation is CASRQGLLGDVYGYTF.

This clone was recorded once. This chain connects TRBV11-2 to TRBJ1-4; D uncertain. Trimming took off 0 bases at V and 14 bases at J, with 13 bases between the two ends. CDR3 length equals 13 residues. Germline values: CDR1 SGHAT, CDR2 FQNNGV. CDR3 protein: CASSLEPGSGLFF. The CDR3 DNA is TGTGCCAGCAGCTTAGAGCCGGGCTCGGGGCTGTTTTTT.

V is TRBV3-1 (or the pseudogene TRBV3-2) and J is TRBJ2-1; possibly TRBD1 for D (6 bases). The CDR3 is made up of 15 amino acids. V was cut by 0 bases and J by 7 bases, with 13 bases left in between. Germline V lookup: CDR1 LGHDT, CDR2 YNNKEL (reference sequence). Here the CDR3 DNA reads TGTGCCAGCAGCCAAGACCCAGGGGACCCAAATGAGCAGTTCTTC. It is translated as CASSQDPGDPNEQFF.

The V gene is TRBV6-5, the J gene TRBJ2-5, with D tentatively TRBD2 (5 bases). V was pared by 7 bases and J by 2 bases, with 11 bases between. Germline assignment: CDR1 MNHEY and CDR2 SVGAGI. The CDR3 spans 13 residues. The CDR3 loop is CASIRTGQETQYF. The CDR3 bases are TGTGCCAGCATACGGACTGGACAAGAGACCCAGTACTTC.

The CDR3, as DNA: TGTGCCAGTACCAGCCCCATGGGGGAGCTGTTTTTT. Translated: CASTSPMGELFF. The chain joins TRBV19 to TRBJ2-2; unclear D gene. Germline V gene lookup returns CDR1 LNHDA and CDR2 SQIVND (reference sequence). Trimming took off 7 bases at V and 8 bases at J, with 11 bases between the two ends. This CDR3 is 12 amino acids long.

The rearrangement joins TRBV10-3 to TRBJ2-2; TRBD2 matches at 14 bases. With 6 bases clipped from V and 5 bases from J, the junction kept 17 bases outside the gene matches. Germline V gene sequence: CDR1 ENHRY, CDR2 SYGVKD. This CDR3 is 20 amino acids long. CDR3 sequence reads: CAISGTDRTSGRRGTGELFF. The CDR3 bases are TGTGCCATCAGCGGGACGGACCGGACTAGCGGGAGGAGGGGAACCGGGGAGCTGTTTTTT.

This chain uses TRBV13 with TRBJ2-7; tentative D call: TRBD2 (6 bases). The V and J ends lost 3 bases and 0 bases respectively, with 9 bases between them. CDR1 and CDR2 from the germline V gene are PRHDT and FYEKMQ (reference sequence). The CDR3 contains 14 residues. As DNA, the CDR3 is TGTGCCAGCAGCTTCGGAGGGAGCTCCTACGAGCAGTACTTC. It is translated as CASSFGGSSYEQYF.

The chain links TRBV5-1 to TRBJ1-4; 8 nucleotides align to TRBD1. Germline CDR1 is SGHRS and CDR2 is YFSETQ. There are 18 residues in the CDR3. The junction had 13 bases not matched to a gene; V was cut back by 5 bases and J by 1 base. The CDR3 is CASSLAGGASRTNEKLFF. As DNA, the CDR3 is TGCGCCAGCAGTCTGGCAGGGGGCGCGAGTAGAACTAATGAAAAACTGTTTTTT. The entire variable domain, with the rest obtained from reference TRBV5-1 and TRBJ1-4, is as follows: KAGVTQTPRYLIKTRGQQVTLSCSPISGHRSVSWYQQTPGQGLQFLFEYFSETQRNKGNFPGRFSGRQFSNSRSEMNVSTLELGDSALYLCASSLAGGASRTNEKLFFGSGTQLSVL.